The source of this T cell receptor beta chain is a study of long-term antiretroviral therapy in people with HIV. The study, taken as a whole, reports: Patients on ART gained diversity, which nonetheless stayed below transplant donor controls.

CDR3 length: 12 amino acids. From germline, CDR1 is SGHKS and CDR2 YYEKEE (reference sequence). Trimming cost V 2 bases and J 3 bases, with 6 bases left between them. Runs used v3.0 of the immunoSEQ assay and were done at survey level. TCRdb's table, derived via immunoSEQ multiplex PCR, lists solely in-frame clones and lacks some. The repertoire holds about 29,000 clones, with about 90% as singletons. For this clone: The antigen is not known.

Everyone in the study who had HIV was treated in the United States. The V and J genes are TRBV5-5 and TRBJ2-7; D uncertain. This receptor was identified in a man between 45 and 60 years old with HIV. Sequenced material: unsorted PBMCs, taken 3.2 years before starting antiretroviral therapy. The CDR3 bases are TGTGCCAGCAGCTTTAACGGCTACGAGCAGTACTTC. Its protein is CASSFNGYEQYF.